Below are 21 T cell receptor beta chains sequenced from a single sample in a study of radiotherapy plus CTLA-4 blockade in lung cancer. Repertoires were generated with immunoSEQ multiplex PCR, while TCRdb's copy carries only in-frame clones and drops some. The repertoire holds about 68,000 clones, 70% to 80% seen once, with more than 8.5% in the top ten. Material: peripheral blood, obtained from a patient treated with radiotherapy plus ipilimumab. The receptors come from a human donor with non-small cell lung cancer who had a complete response to radiotherapy plus ipilimumab.

This clone was picked up one time. This sequence joins TRBV5-6 and TRBJ2-2; D may be TRBD1 or TRBD2 (5 bases each). V lost 0 bases, J lost 4 bases, and 10 bases lay in between. CDR3 length: 15 residues. The V gene's germline CDR1 is SGHDT and CDR2 YYEEEE. For the CDR3, the DNA is TGTGCCAGCAGCTTGGACTGGGGGAGCACCGGGGAGCTGTTTTTT. Residues: CASSLDWGSTGELFF. Using reference TRBV5-6 and TRBJ2-2 for the parts outside the CDR3, the full variable domain is DAGVTQSPTHLIKTRGQQVTLRCSPKSGHDTVSWYQQALGQGPQFIFQYYEEEERQRGNFPDRFSGHQFPNYSSELNVNALLLGDSALYLCASSLDWGSTGELFFGEGSRLTVL.

This chain links TRBV4-1 with TRBJ2-4, with D possibly TRBD2 on 6 matching bases. V dropped 5 bases and J dropped 1 base, with 24 bases sitting between them. CDR3 length: 19 amino acids. Germline V gives CDR1 MGHRA, CDR2 YSYEKL. The CDR3 DNA reads as TGCGCCAGCAGCGGACAATCTAGGTCGGGGGACCAGGCCAAAAACATTCAGTACTTC. As protein: CASSGQSRSGDQAKNIQYF.

The CDR3 nucleotides are TGTGCCAGCTCACCAGACTCAGATACGCAGTATTTT. As protein: CASSPDSDTQYF. The chain joins TRBV18 to TRBJ2-3; unclear D gene. Trimming stripped 2 bases from V and 4 bases from J, with 4 bases between. Germline V gene sequence: CDR1 KGHSH, CDR2 LQKENI. This CDR3 comprises 12 residues.

The V call is TRBV9, the J call TRBJ1-2; unclear D gene. Germline V CDR1 and CDR2: SGDLS, YYNGEE. V shed 0 bases and J shed 9 bases, with 6 bases lying between them. This CDR3 is built from 11 residues. The CDR3 DNA reads as TGTGCCAGCAGCGTAGCAGATAGCTACACCTTC. It translates to CASSVADSYTF.

The J gene is TRBJ2-7, the V gene TRBV7-8; 8 bases are shared with TRBD2. This CDR3 comprises 15 residues. Looked up from germline, CDR1 is SGHVS and CDR2 is FQNEAQ. Germline trimming cut 5 bases from V and 4 bases from J; bases unmatched to any gene: 10. Here the CDR3 reads CASSGNTGGSYEQYV. CDR3 coding DNA: TGTGCCAGCAGCGGAAATACGGGAGGGTCGTACGAGCAGTACGTC.

CDR3 sequence: CASSLSGTQNQPQHF. DNA of the CDR3: TGCGCCAGCAGCCTGTCCGGGACTCAAAATCAGCCCCAGCATTTT. The rearrangement links TRBV4-1 to TRBJ1-5; TRBD1 is a possible D gene (5 bases). Germline CDR1 is MGHRA and CDR2 is YSYEKL. CDR3 length: 15 residues. With 4 bases removed from V and 4 bases from J, the gap between germline ends came to 14 bases.

The chain links TRBV18 to TRBJ1-2; 7 positions match TRBD1. The trim removed 1 base at V and 5 bases at J, leaving 7 bases unmatched. Germline assignment: CDR1 KGHSH and CDR2 LQKENI. The CDR3 consists of 15 residues. The CDR3 region is CASSPRQGGEYGYTF. Here the CDR3 DNA reads TGTGCCAGCTCACCACGCCAGGGGGGGGAATATGGCTACACCTTC. The whole variable domain, remainder taken from reference TRBV18 and TRBJ1-2, is NAGVMQNPRHLVRRRGQEARLRCSPMKGHSHVYWYRQLPEEGLKFMVYLQKENIIDESGMPKERFSAEFPKEGPSILRIQQVVRGDSAAYFCASSPRQGGEYGYTFGSGTRLTVV.

The chain joins TRBV6-6 to TRBJ2-3; 14 nucleotides line up with TRBD2. This CDR3 region has 15 residues. V lost 5 bases to trimming and J lost 7 bases; unmatched junction nucleotides: 5. The germline CDR1 and CDR2 sequences are MNHNY and SVGAGI (reference sequence). This CDR3 reads CASSQTSGGANTQYF. CDR3 sequence (DNA): TGTGCCAGCAGTCAGACTAGCGGGGGGGCCAATACGCAGTATTTT.

The CDR3 region has the DNA TGCAGCGCCTCGACAGGGGAAGGGACTGAAGCTTTCTTT. It translates to CSASTGEGTEAFF. The chain employs TRBV29-1 and TRBJ1-1, with 8 bases that match TRBD1. The CDR3 is 13 residues long. Trimming removed 7 bases from V and 5 bases from J; junction bases left unmatched: 9. CDR1 SQVTM and CDR2 ANQGSEA come from the germline V gene.

The chain is built from TRBV5-1 and TRBJ2-2; D may be TRBD1 or TRBD2 (5 bases each). Between the trimmed V and J ends, which lost 4 bases and 1 base, there was a span of 11 bases. Germline lookup yields CDR1 SGHRS and CDR2 YFSETQ. This CDR3 has 15 residues. The CDR3 sequence is CASSRDLGNTGELFF. For the CDR3, the DNA is TGCGCCAGCAGCCGGGACCTAGGGAACACCGGGGAGCTGTTTTTT.

This clone was counted a single time. J is TRBJ2-5 and V is TRBV4-3, with 7 bases identical to TRBD1. Trimming at V came to 0 bases and at J to 5 bases, leaving 3 bases not matched to a gene. Germline values: CDR1 LGHNA, CDR2 YSLEER. The CDR3 is 14 amino acids. In nucleotides, the CDR3 is TGCGCCAGCAGCCAAGATTTCAGGGGGGAGACCCAGTACTTC. Its protein product is CASSQDFRGETQYF.

This rearrangement joins TRBV10-2 to TRBJ2-7, with unresolved D. V dropped 3 bases and J dropped 6 bases, with 6 bases sitting between them. CDR1 and CDR2 (germline): WSHSY, SAAADI. CDR3 length equals 11 residues. CDR3 region: CASSEFSEQYF. The CDR3 DNA reads as TGCGCCAGCAGTGAATTTTCCGAGCAGTACTTC.

The chain carries TRBV25-1 and TRBJ1-1, with 7 bases lining up with TRBD1. V trimming: 2 bases; J trimming: 5 bases; junction bases outside the gene matches: 2. Germline CDR1 reads MGHDK; CDR2 reads SYGVNS. The CDR3 totals 13 residues. The CDR3 loop is CASSEQGGTEAFF. DNA for the CDR3: TGTGCCAGCAGTGAACAGGGGGGGACTGAAGCTTTCTTT.

This rearrangement joins TRBV5-4 to TRBJ2-3, with 8 bases identical to TRBD1. This CDR3 spans 13 amino acids. CDR1 and CDR2 from the germline V gene are SGHNT and YYREEE (reference sequence). V shed 4 bases and J 4 bases; nucleotides not matched to a gene: 2. DNA for the CDR3: TGTGCCAGCAGCCTGGACAGGGCAGATACGCAGTATTTT. Its translation: CASSLDRADTQYF.

V usage is TRBV7-9 and J usage is TRBJ1-5; TRBD1 agrees at 9 bases. Trimming cost V 4 bases and J 7 bases; bases outside gene matches: 11. CDR1 is SEHNR and CDR2 is FQNEAQ in the germline V gene (reference sequence). This CDR3 region has 16 residues. As DNA, the CDR3 is TGTGCCAGCAGCTCGACCGGGACAGGGATCGGCCAGCCCCAGCATTTT. Translating gives CASSSTGTGIGQPQHF.

This chain uses TRBV6-6 with TRBJ1-2; 9 bases line up with TRBD1. Germline CDR1 MNHNY, CDR2 SVGAGI (reference sequence). With V trimmed by 7 bases and J by 2 bases, 8 bases remained unmatched. There are 15 residues in the CDR3. CDR3 protein: CASIWDRVGNYGYTF. The CDR3 bases are TGTGCCAGCATCTGGGACAGGGTAGGGAACTATGGCTACACCTTC.

The genes are TRBV7-8 and TRBJ2-7; possible D gene TRBD2, 6 bases. Germline lookup yields CDR1 SGHVS and CDR2 FQNEAQ. The CDR3 consists of 15 residues. Trimming took off 5 bases at V and 0 bases at J, with 14 bases between the two ends. The CDR3 region has the DNA TGTGCCAGCAGCCGCTCTGGGGGGTTCTCCTACGAGCAGTACTTC. Amino acid sequence: CASSRSGGFSYEQYF.

The rearrangement joins TRBV12-5 to TRBJ2-1; D not certain. The CDR3 has 11 amino acids. Germline CDR1 and CDR2: LGHNT and FRNRAP. Deletions cut 10 bases from V and 8 bases from J, with 12 bases between. The CDR3 spells CATSLLDEQFF. CDR3 nucleotide sequence: TGTGCTACCTCTTTATTGGATGAGCAGTTCTTC.

J is TRBJ2-3 and V is TRBV18; D gene unclear. V shed 3 bases and J shed 7 bases, with 17 bases lying between them. The CDR3 is 15 amino acids. Germline loops: CDR1 KGHSH, CDR2 LQKENI. This chain's CDR3 is CASSPSTAQVNTQYF. The DNA for the CDR3 is TGTGCCAGCTCACCTTCGACTGCCCAAGTGAATACGCAGTATTTT.

As for this clone: Other DNA variants within this sample encode the same CDR3. The chain carries TRBV12-5 and TRBJ2-5, with D maybe TRBD2 (6 bases). The CDR3 is made up of 13 amino acids. Germline values: CDR1 LGHNT, CDR2 FRNRAP. Deletions cut 5 bases from V and 5 bases from J, with 12 bases between. CDR3 sequence: CASGRLGVETQYF. CDR3 nucleotide sequence: TGTGCTAGTGGTCGACTAGGTGTGGAGACCCAGTACTTC.

V gene TRBV4-3 combines with J gene TRBJ1-1; tentative D call: TRBD1 (5 bases). The CDR3 covers 17 residues. CDR1 LGHNA and CDR2 YSLEER come from the germline V gene. V lost 0 bases, J lost 0 bases, and 14 bases lay in between. CDR3 coding DNA: TGCGCCAGCAGCCAAGAGCCGGGACGAGGGATGAACACTGAAGCTTTCTTT. Protein product: CASSQEPGRGMNTEAFF.